This T cell receptor beta chain derives from a study of beta chain features in type 1 diabetes (dated by TCRdb to the late 2010s). For context, the study as a whole: No differences in mean age, gender distribution, total cell number or subset yield were found between patients and healthy donors. Across all samples, roughly 110,000,000 sorted cells were examined, and cell number per subset correlated strongly with RNA yield. In the study, recently diagnosed type 1 diabetes patients and matched healthy donors were compared on the TCRB repertoires of their sorted circulating CD4+ T cell subsets. Regulatory and stem cell-like memory subsets were isolated from only 8 patients and about 8 healthy donors, whereas naive and central memory subsets came from all 30 or so donors. Here is what the overall study found, with its caveats: Only small numbers of individuals were included in the HLA sub-analyses, which left unresolved whether HLA type had any influence on TCRB rearrangement. Sequencing cDNA rather than genomic DNA could over-represent highly expressing activated cells, although activation and CD3 levels did not differ between groups. Type 1 diabetes patients showed a moderate but significant shortening of TCRB CDR3 length in all four CD4+ subsets. Patients with type 1 diabetes made fewer insertions and deleted more nucleotides at VDJ recombination sites, implying thymic rearrangement abnormalities. PCR might favor shorter templates, but patient and control samples were amplified and corrected together, so any skew would affect both groups equally. Naive, central memory and regulatory TCRB repertoires appeared more similar among patients than among healthy donors.

Note on this clone: This clone's antigen is unknown. No quality values exist for individual bases; no much larger clone is one base distant.

The entire amount of isolated RNA was reverse transcribed using the High Capacity cDNA Reverse Transcription Kit, so the sequenced TCRB transcripts were expressed ones. Deep immunoSEQ sequencing was performed on naive, central memory and regulatory T cell samples, with an average of roughly 3.5 million total reads per sample. Sorted cells were lysed in RLT buffer, and RNA was extracted using DNase-treated RNeasy Micro or Mini kits according to cell number. To prevent cross-contamination, each cell subset was processed individually, whereas patient and healthy donor samples were processed jointly. The immunoSEQ multiplex PCR was used to amplify TCRB sequences from cDNA, yielding 87-bp fragments that span the CDR3 region. Sequencing of the amplicons was performed on the Illumina HiSeq platform. In the authors' own workflow: PCR bias was computationally corrected using synthetic template baselines, reads within Hamming distance 2 were collapsed, and singletons that could not be merged were discarded. Reads were aligned against IMGT to assign V, D and J genes, CDR3 length and insertions or deletions at six rearrangement sites. Within each subset, clonotype counts were normalized to sorted cell number, and only after that were true diversity and Gini coefficients computed with the tcR R package. The overlap coefficient, calculated on TCRB nucleotide sequences, was used to quantify repertoire sharing. As a proxy for the pre-selection repertoire, out-of-frame TCRB sequences from naive cells were analyzed. Not all clones reach the TCRdb copy of this immuneACCESS table, which keeps in-frame sequences only. Checked studies attribute under half of the gap to unresolved V genes and leave the rest unexplained. V and J calls and clone size are given by that table; D and trimming were obtained from the DNA. This sample is represented by over 650,000 clones; over 13% of them were singletons. Approximately 0.039% of the sample rests with the top ten.

Each donor gave one peripheral blood draw, averaging roughly 0.11 L, which was collected into heparinised tubes. A BD FACSAria II was used to sort naive, central memory, regulatory and stem cell-like memory CD4+ T cells with a panel that included CD45RO, CCR7, CD25, CD127, CD95 and CD27. A purity above 95% was achieved for all sorted populations. PBMCs were isolated right away by Lymphoprep density gradient centrifugation and were stained directly, without culture. Samples were stained and sorted in pairs, with one healthy donor and one patient per experiment, so that batch effects were minimized. The CDR3 has 16 amino acids, counting the end cysteine and phenylalanine. Just CDR3 DNA is preserved here, 48 bases in frame from base 1. Based on the germline V gene, the CDR1 and CDR2 sequences are MGHDK and SYGVNS. V ends up 4 bases short and J 5 bases short, with an unmatched junction base count of 11.

The source of this sequence is a man younger than 30 with type 1 diabetes. The specimen was naive CD4+ T cells from blood. Sample cell subset or site, as interpreted from the label and publication: true naive CD4+ T cells. The rearranged segments are TRBV25-1 and TRBJ2-3; a stretch of 8 junction bases matches TRBD2. Read as DNA, the sequence is TGTGCCAGCAGTGGAAAGGTGGCGGGGGGTCGAGATACGCAGTATTTT. It specifies CASSGKVAGGRDTQYF.